This paragraph covers one T cell receptor beta chain sequence. Its antigen is unknown. V lost 4 bases, J lost 1 base, and 9 bases stayed unmatched. CDR3 length equals 17 residues. From germline, CDR1 is SGHTA and CDR2 FQGTGA. Libraries were prepared by immunoSEQ multiplex PCR; TCRdb keeps only in-frame clonotypes and omits some of them. The table lists roughly 67,000 clones, 80% to 95% of them singletons, with 13% in the top ten. This sample is part of a study of OX40 agonist ivuxolimab in advanced cancers. About the research overall: The study reported partial responses in three patients: one hepatocellular carcinoma, two cutaneous melanoma. Study-wide points: Among the least clonally expanded were partial responders at 0.1-3.0 mg/kg. At doses 0.1 to 3.0 mg/kg, CD4+ and CD8+ clones expanded.

This TCR was recovered from an adult with an advanced solid tumor such as melanoma, head and neck, liver or kidney cancer. This chain links TRBV7-3 with TRBJ2-3; 9 bases agree with TRBD1. The input for sequencing was CD4+ or CD8+ T cells sorted from blood, taken in a trial of the OX40 agonist ivuxolimab. CDR3 coding DNA: TGTGCCAGCAGCTCCAAGTTTAGGACAGGGGGCACAGATACGCAGTATTTT. Its protein is CASSSKFRTGGTDTQYF.